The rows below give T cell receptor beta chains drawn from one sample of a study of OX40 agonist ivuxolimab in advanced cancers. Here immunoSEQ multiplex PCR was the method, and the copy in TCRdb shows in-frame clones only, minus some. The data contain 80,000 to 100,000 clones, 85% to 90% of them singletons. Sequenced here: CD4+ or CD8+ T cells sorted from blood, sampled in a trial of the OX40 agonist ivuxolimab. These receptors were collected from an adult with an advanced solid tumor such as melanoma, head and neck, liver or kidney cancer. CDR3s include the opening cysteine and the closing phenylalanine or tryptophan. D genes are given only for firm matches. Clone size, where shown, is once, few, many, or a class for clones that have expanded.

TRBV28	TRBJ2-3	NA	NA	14	CAAEGAGEGDTQYF	TGTGCCGCCGAGGGGGCGGGGGAGGGGGATACGCAGTATTTT
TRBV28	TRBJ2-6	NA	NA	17	CASTLATGLSGANVLTF	TGTGCCAGCACCCTCGCCACAGGTCTCTCTGGGGCCAACGTCCTGACTTTC
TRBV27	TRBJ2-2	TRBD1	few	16	CASSFGGTGQAGELFF	TGTGCCAGCAGTTTCGGAGGGACAGGGCAGGCCGGGGAGCTGTTTTTT
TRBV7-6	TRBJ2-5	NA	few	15	CASSTSTGTWETQYF	TGTGCCAGCAGCACTTCCACCGGGACTTGGGAGACCCAGTACTTC
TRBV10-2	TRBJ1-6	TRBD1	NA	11	CASRDRLRLHF	TGCGCCAGCAGGGACAGGTTGAGACTCCACTTT
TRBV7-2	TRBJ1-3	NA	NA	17	CASSLGTGPREGYTIYF	TGTGCCAGCAGCTTAGGAACAGGCCCCCGGGAGGGGTACACCATATATTTT
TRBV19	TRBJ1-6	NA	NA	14	CASSPLGARSPLHF	TGTGCCAGTAGTCCTTTGGGGGCAAGGTCACCCCTCCACTTT
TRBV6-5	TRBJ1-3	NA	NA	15	CASSSRLSWGNTIYF	TGTGCCAGCAGCTCCCGACTGTCTTGGGGAAACACCATATATTTT
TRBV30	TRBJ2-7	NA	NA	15	CAWSVYIDGRYEQYF	TGTGCCTGGAGTGTATATATCGACGGTCGCTACGAGCAGTACTTC
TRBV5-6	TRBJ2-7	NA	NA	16	CASRKERGNAAYEQYF	TGTGCCAGCCGTAAGGAGAGGGGGAATGCAGCCTACGAGCAGTACTTC
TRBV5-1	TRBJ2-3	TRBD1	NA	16	CASSPGQGMGTDTQYF	TGCGCCAGCAGCCCTGGACAGGGGATGGGCACAGATACGCAGTATTTT
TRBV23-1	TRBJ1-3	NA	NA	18	CASSHHRDGRFSGNTIYF	TGCGCCAGCAGTCACCACCGGGACGGACGATTCTCTGGAAACACCATATATTTT
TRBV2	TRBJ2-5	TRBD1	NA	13	CASTTGGRETQYF	TGTGCCAGCACGACAGGGGGCCGGGAGACCCAGTACTTC
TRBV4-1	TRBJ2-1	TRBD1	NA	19	CASSQNAIRTGTSVNEQFF	TGCGCCAGCAGCCAAAATGCTATCCGGACAGGGACGAGTGTAAATGAGCAGTTCTTC
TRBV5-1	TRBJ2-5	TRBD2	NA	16	CASSYTRGGGQETQYF	TGCGCCAGCAGCTATACTCGCGGGGGGGGTCAAGAGACCCAGTACTTC
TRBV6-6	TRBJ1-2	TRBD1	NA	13	CASSYSQDRGYTF	TGTGCCAGCAGTTACTCCCAGGACAGGGGCTACACCTTC
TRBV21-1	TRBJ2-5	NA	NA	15	CASSSVYTFSETQYF	TGTGCCAGCAGTTCCGTGTACACTTTCTCTGAGACCCAGTACTTC
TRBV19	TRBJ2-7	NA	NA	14	CASSIGQQTYEQYF	TGTGCCAGTAGTATCGGTCAGCAAACTTACGAGCAGTACTTC
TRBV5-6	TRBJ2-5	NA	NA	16	CASSLSGPRSPETQYF	TGTGCCAGCAGCTTGTCGGGGCCACGTAGCCCAGAGACCCAGTACTTC
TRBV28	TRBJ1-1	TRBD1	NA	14	CASTLTGEWTEAFF	TGTGCCAGCACCCTGACAGGGGAATGGACTGAAGCTTTCTTT
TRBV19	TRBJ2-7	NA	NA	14	CASSNGGRAIEQYF	TGTGCCAGTAGTAACGGGGGCAGGGCCATCGAGCAGTACTTC
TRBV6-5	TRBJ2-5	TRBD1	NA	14	CASSRGQGPETQYF	TGTGCCAGCAGTCGGGGACAGGGCCCCGAGACCCAGTACTTC
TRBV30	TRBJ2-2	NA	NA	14	CAWSETGRTGELFF	TGTGCCTGGAGTGAGACCGGTAGAACCGGGGAGCTGTTTTTT
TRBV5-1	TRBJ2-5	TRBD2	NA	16	CASSALAGGPQETQYF	TGCGCCAGCAGCGCCCTAGCGGGGGGACCCCAAGAGACCCAGTACTTC
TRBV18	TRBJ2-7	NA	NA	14	CASSPLRGNHEQYF	TGTGCCAGCTCACCACTCCGGGGGAACCACGAGCAGTACTTC
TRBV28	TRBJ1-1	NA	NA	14	CASSFSQSNTEAFF	TGTGCCAGCAGTTTCTCACAGTCTAACACTGAAGCTTTCTTT
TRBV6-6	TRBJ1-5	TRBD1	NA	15	CASIFQGGSNQPQHF	TGTGCCAGCATTTTCCAGGGGGGGAGCAATCAGCCCCAGCATTTT
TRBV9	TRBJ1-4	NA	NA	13	CASSFGTGEKLFF	TGTGCCAGCAGCTTTGGCACAGGGGAAAAACTGTTTTTT
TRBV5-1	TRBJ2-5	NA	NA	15	CASSRRGGSDETQYF	TGCGCCAGCAGTAGGCGGGGCGGCTCGGATGAGACCCAGTACTTC
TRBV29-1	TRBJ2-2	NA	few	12	CSVVGNSGELFF	TGCAGCGTTGTTGGGAATAGCGGGGAGCTGTTTTTT
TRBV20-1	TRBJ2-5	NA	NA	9	CSVGETQYF	TGCAGCGTCGGCGAGACCCAGTACTTC
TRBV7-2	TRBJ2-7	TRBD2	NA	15	CASSSRAAGINEQYF	TGTGCCAGCAGCTCGCGGGCAGCGGGGATAAACGAGCAGTACTTC
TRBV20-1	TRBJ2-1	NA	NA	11	CSADRGNEQFF	TGCAGTGCTGACCGAGGGAATGAGCAGTTCTTC
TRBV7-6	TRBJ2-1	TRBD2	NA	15	CASSPGLAGGPGQFF	TGTGCCAGCAGCCCTGGGTTAGCGGGGGGGCCGGGTCAGTTCTTC
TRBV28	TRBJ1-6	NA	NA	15	CASSRAAEGDSPLHF	TGTGCCAGCAGTCGCGCGGCGGAGGGGGATTCACCCCTCCACTTT
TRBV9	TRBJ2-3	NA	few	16	CASSVGRQASTDTQYF	TGTGCCAGCAGCGTAGGCCGACAGGCTAGCACAGATACGCAGTATTTT
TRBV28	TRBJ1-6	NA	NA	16	CASRTTAGGRNSPLHF	TGTGCCAGCAGAACAACGGCGGGGGGCCGGAATTCACCCCTCCACTTT
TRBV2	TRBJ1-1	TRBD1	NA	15	CASSEQGQGNTEAFF	TGTGCCAGCAGTGAGCAAGGACAGGGGAACACTGAAGCTTTCTTT
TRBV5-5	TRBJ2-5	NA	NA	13	CASSLLSVETQYF	TGTGCCAGCAGCTTGCTATCTGTGGAGACCCAGTACTTC
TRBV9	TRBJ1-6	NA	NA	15	CASSVGGGGGSPLHF	TGTGCCAGCAGCGTAGGAGGCGGGGGTGGCTCACCCCTCCACTTT
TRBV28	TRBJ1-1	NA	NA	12	CASQGRVTEAFF	TGTGCCTCGCAAGGTAGGGTAACTGAAGCTTTCTTT
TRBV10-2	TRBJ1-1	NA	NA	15	CASSQVWGLNTEAFF	TGCGCCAGCAGTCAAGTGTGGGGCTTAAACACTGAAGCTTTCTTT
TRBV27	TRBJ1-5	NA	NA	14	CASSLRQPYQPQHF	TGTGCCAGCAGTTTAAGACAGCCTTATCAGCCCCAGCATTTT
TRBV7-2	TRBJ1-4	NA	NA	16	CASSPLVDRGHEKLFF	TGTGCCAGCAGCCCCCTGGTGGACCGGGGGCATGAAAAACTGTTTTTT
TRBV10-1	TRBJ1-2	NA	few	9	CAPSYGYTF	TGCGCCCCCAGCTATGGCTACACCTTC
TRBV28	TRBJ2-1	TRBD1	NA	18	CASSGQGAEQSSYNEQFF	TGTGCCAGCAGTGGACAGGGCGCAGAACAAAGCTCCTACAATGAGCAGTTCTTC
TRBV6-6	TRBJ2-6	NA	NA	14	CASSSISGANVLTF	TGTGCCAGCAGTAGTATCTCTGGGGCCAACGTCCTGACTTTC
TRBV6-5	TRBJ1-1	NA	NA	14	CASSYSIANTEAFF	TGTGCCAGCAGTTACTCCATCGCGAACACTGAAGCTTTCTTT
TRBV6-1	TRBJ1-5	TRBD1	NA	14	CASSLGQRNQPQHF	TGTGCCAGCAGTTTGGGACAGCGGAATCAGCCCCAGCATTTT
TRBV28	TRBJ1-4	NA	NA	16	CATSLWGSATNEKLFF	TGTGCCACCTCTCTATGGGGTTCAGCAACTAATGAAAAACTGTTTTTT
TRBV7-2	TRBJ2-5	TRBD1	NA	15	CASSALGTDQETQYF	TGTGCCAGCAGCGCCCTTGGGACAGACCAAGAGACCCAGTACTTC
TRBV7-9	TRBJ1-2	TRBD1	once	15	CASSLGVGQLEGYTF	TGTGCCAGCAGCTTAGGGGTGGGACAGCTAGAGGGCTACACCTTC
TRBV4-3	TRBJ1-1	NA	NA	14	CASSQGTPNTEAFF	TGCGCCAGCAGCCAAGGGACACCGAACACTGAAGCTTTCTTT
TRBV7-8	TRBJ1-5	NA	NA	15	CASSARRTDNQPQHF	TGTGCCAGCAGCGCCCGAAGGACAGATAATCAGCCCCAGCATTTT
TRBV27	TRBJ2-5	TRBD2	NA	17	CASSLRLAGSLGETQYF	TGTGCCAGCAGTTTAAGGCTAGCGGGTTCTCTAGGGGAGACCCAGTACTTC
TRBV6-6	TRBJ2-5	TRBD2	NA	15	CASKRGEGAQETQYF	TGTGCCAGCAAGCGGGGGGAGGGGGCCCAAGAGACCCAGTACTTC
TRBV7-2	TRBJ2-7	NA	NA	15	CASTSRQGGGYEQYF	TGTGCCAGCACCTCCCGACAGGGCGGGGGCTACGAGCAGTACTTC